This is a list of T cell receptor beta chains from one sample in a study of blood T cell repertoires in COVID-19. TCRdb's table, derived via immunoSEQ multiplex PCR, lists solely in-frame clones and lacks some. The table records approximately 440,000 clones, about nine tenths of them present only once. The sample taken for sequencing was peripheral blood. The origin of the receptors is a woman in her fifties or sixties with COVID-19, enrolled during active disease. Each CDR3 is given with its conserved first and last residue. D genes are given only for firm matches. Only some rows state a clone size, as once, few, many or a class for expanded clones.

clone_size j_call v_call d_call cdr3_aa cdr3_nt
NA TRBJ2-1 TRBV18 NA CASSPAVVWQFF TGTGCCAGCTCGCCCGCGGTGGTGTGGCAGTTCTTC
once TRBJ2-7 TRBV9 NA CASSPAGESEQYF TGTGCCAGCAGCCCCGCTGGGGAGTCCGAGCAGTACTTC
NA TRBJ2-2 TRBV2 TRBD1 CASSGGQGRTGELFF TGTGCCAGCAGTGGGGGACAGGGCCGTACCGGGGAGCTGTTTTTT
NA TRBJ1-6 TRBV6-5 NA CASREEEVASPLHF TGTGCCAGCAGGGAGGAAGAGGTCGCGTCACCCCTCCACTTT
NA TRBJ1-4 TRBV2 TRBD1 CASSVGTAYEKLFF TGTGCCAGCAGTGTGGGGACAGCCTATGAAAAACTGTTTTTT
NA TRBJ1-1 TRBV15 NA CATSRGRGGGNTEAFF TGTGCCACCAGCAGAGGCAGGGGCGGTGGGAACACTGAAGCTTTCTTT
NA TRBJ1-3 TRBV9 NA CASSDTGIDTIYF TGTGCCAGCAGCGACACAGGGATAGACACCATATATTTT
NA TRBJ1-1 TRBV11-2 NA CASSLPSRDAFF TGTGCCAGCAGCTTACCCTCCAGGGATGCTTTCTTT
NA TRBJ2-3 TRBV2 TRBD2 CASATGGLRWDTQYF TGTGCCAGTGCCACGGGAGGCCTGCGGTGGGATACGCAGTATTTT
NA TRBJ1-5 TRBV6-5 TRBD1 CASRYDRVNNQPQHF TGTGCCAGCAGGTACGACAGGGTGAATAATCAGCCCCAGCATTTT
NA TRBJ1-1 TRBV11-1 NA CASSLSPVRGGFF TGTGCCAGCAGCTTGTCTCCGGTTAGAGGTGGTTTCTTT
NA TRBJ1-1 TRBV12-3/TRBV12-4 NA CASSFTGRTEAFF TGTGCCAGCAGTTTTACAGGGCGGACTGAAGCTTTCTTT
NA TRBJ2-1 TRBV5-1 TRBD2 CASSLVLAGGLNEQFF TGCGCCAGCAGCTTGGTGCTAGCGGGGGGACTCAATGAGCAGTTCTTC
NA TRBJ1-5 TRBV28 TRBD1 CASSLSGGWQPQHF TGTGCCAGCAGTTTATCAGGGGGGTGGCAGCCCCAGCATTTT
NA TRBJ1-2 TRBV11-2 NA CASSAGGRGGANYGYTF TGTGCCAGCAGCGCCGGTGGGAGGGGGGGAGCTAACTATGGCTACACCTTC
NA TRBJ1-1 TRBV9 NA CASSGEGLAEAFF TGTGCCAGCAGCGGAGAGGGTCTTGCTGAAGCTTTCTTT
once TRBJ1-1 TRBV27 NA CASSFLVLSEVDTEAFF TGTGCCAGCAGTTTTCTCGTGCTATCGGAGGTTGACACTGAAGCTTTCTTT
NA TRBJ1-2 TRBV24-1 NA CATSDLEGGYTF TGTGCCACCAGTGATTTGGAGGGTGGCTACACCTTC
NA TRBJ1-2 TRBV5-8 TRBD1 CASSLKTGFYGYTF TGTGCCAGCAGCCTAAAGACAGGGTTCTATGGCTACACCTTC
NA TRBJ1-1 TRBV7-9 NA CASSSLQGEDTEAFF TGTGCCAGCAGCTCCCTACAGGGTGAGGACACTGAAGCTTTCTTT
NA TRBJ2-1 TRBV7-8 TRBD1 CASSLKWTGGNEQFF TGTGCCAGCAGCTTAAAATGGACAGGGGGCAATGAGCAGTTCTTC